This TCR beta chain came from a study of shared clonotypes between healthy human individuals (dated by TCRdb to about 2020). Context from the whole study: The cohort included three men and a couple of women between 18 and 49 years of age. For each donor, CD4 naive and CD4 memory were each given three plates, CD8 naive was given two plates, and CD8 memory was given one plate. To estimate repertoire size and how much clonotypes are shared between individuals, the study performed deep sequencing of blood TCR repertoires from five healthy adults. To increase sequencing depth and limit assay-specific biases, different laboratories used diverse techniques to prepare libraries and sequence TCR repertoires. Between about 0.8 and 9 billion PBMCs per donor were obtained by leukapheresis. What the work shows at the level of the full study, not this receptor alone: Based on pairwise subsampling, the degree of clonotype sharing among donors was expected to be affected by sequencing depth. Naive subsets generally had larger estimated clonotype richness than memory subsets. Rarefaction of sorted-subset datasets indicated incomplete sequencing despite the large sequencing depth. When a few donors were compared, the shared fraction of clonotypes was about 5.4% for naive CD4, approximately 3.5% for naive CD8, 2.3% for memory CD4, and less than 0.45% for memory CD8. Sampling was restricted to blood, and TCR repertoires in tissues likely differ from the TCR repertoires found in blood. Because the study included a small number of donors, the genetic and exposure-history diversity represented was limited. Higher generation probabilities were observed for clonotypes shared by all four sorted-subset donors than for non-shared clonotypes.

Using the deep immunoSEQ assay, multiplex PCR amplified TCR CDR3 regions from genomic DNA. Extracted genomic DNA from each cell subset was distributed evenly across all wells of several immunoSEQ 96-well plates, and each plate was treated as a replicate. For sorted subsets, each replicate PCR was loaded with 200 ng genomic DNA, equivalent to approximately 27,000 T cell genomes. The purified libraries were quantified using a Qubit 3.0 fluorometer, sized with a Bioanalyzer 2100, and then quantified again using the KAPA Library Quantification kit. Every immunoSEQ 96-well plate was sequenced on a separate single-read 150-cycle Illumina NextSeq 550 flow cell. In the source study's methods: Because the immunoSEQ output held only junctional sequences and lacked quality scores, the filtering could not match the filtering applied to full-length reads. To assign V/J genes and CDR3, sequences were annotated against IMGT germline references using PyIR, a Python wrapper for IgBLAST v1.9. Reads with weak V/J assignments (E-value above 1e-6), missing CDR3, stop codons, out-of-frame junctions, or ambiguous translated residues were removed. V3J clonotypes were defined as sequences sharing an identical inferred V gene, J gene, and CDR3 amino acid sequence. Percentage overlap between repertoires was calculated by dividing the number of shared unique clonotypes by the size of the smaller repertoire. RTK rarefaction, the Chao1 estimator, and Recon v2.1 estimates of unobserved clonotypes were used to assess repertoire richness. OLGA was used to compute generation probabilities for all TCRbeta clonotypes that the gDNA method yielded from a few donors. TCRdb holds this immuneACCESS table with in-frame rearrangements only. Some clones are missing; in checked studies, unresolved V genes explain under half, and the rest has no known cause. D and trimming were read from the DNA, whereas the V and J calls and clone size are those reported in that table. Present in this sample are about 2 million clones, approximately 94% of which were seen just once. Less than 1.5% of the sample is in the top ten clones.

CD8 naive samples were CD45RO-negative cells positively selected for CCR7, giving a CD45RA+CCR7+ population that excluded TemRA cells. The donors were healthy, HIV-negative adults who had no recently reported acute infections or vaccinations. Every donor was a Caucasian adult living in Nashville, Tennessee, USA. After blood collection by leukapheresis, PBMCs were isolated using Ficoll-Histopaque density gradient centrifugation and then cryopreserved in the vapor phase of liquid nitrogen. Purity and quantity of every magnetically sorted T cell population were checked by analytical flow cytometry. Genomic DNA was isolated from every sorted fraction and measured by UV absorbance on a Nanodrop 2000c. Its CDR3 holds 16 amino acids, cysteine through phenylalanine. Left in the record is the CDR3 DNA by itself, 48 bases read in frame from the first base. CDR1 and CDR2 are drawn from the germline V gene: SGHTA, FQGTGA. V and J lose 0 bases and 4 bases, and a span of 14 bases separates them.

Note on this clone: Its antigen target is currently unknown. One base away there is no much larger clone; base qualities are not given.

The chain couples TRBV7-3 to TRBJ2-3, and the D gene may be TRBD2, 6 bases matching. The source is a man aged 18 to 29 in good health. The sequenced material came from naive CD8+ T cells sorted from blood. The cell subset or site label on this specimen signifies: CD45RA+CCR7+. The CDR3 sequence is CASSLTRDRFSDTQYF. The DNA reads as follows: TGTGCCAGCAGCTTAACGCGGGATCGGTTTTCAGATACGCAGTATTTT.